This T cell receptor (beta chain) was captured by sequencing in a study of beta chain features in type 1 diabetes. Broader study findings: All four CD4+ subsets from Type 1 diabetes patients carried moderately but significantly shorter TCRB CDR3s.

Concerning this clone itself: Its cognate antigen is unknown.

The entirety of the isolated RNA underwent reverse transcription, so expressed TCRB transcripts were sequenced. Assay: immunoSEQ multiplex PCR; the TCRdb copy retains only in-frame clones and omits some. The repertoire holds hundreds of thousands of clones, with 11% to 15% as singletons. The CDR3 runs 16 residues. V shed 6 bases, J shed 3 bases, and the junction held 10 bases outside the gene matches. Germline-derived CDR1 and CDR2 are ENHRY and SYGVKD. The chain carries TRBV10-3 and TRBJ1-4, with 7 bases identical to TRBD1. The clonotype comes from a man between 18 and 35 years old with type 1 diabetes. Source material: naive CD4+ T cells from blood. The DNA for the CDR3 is TGTGCCATCAGAAAAGGGGGCGCAGGGGCTAATGAAAAACTGTTTTTT. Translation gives CAIRKGGAGANEKLFF.